These 6 T cell receptor beta chains came from one sample sequenced in a study of cytomegalovirus exposure and HLA in healthy donors. Use of 60 Vbeta and 13 Jbeta primers characterized the PCR. Produced via immunoSEQ multiplex PCR; TCRdb's table is partial and in-frame only. The sample has 160,000 or so clones; roughly 85% are singletons. Material: PBMCs. These TCRs come from a woman between 18 and 30 years old in good health and CMV-seronegative.

The V gene is TRBV2, the J gene TRBJ2-5, with 10 bases fitting TRBD1. With the DNA end fitting TRBJ2-7 better, the J assignment may be wrong. The CDR3 is made up of 13 amino acids. Germline lookup yields CDR1 SNHLY and CDR2 FYNNEI. The CDR3, as DNA: TGTGCCAGCACTTTGGGACAGGGGTTCGAGCAGTACTTC. This gives the protein CASTLGQGFEQYF.

This clone has a single count. The chain has TRBV7-9 and TRBJ2-7, with 15 bases fitting TRBD2. Germline trimming cut 5 bases from V and 5 bases from J; bases unmatched to any gene: 4. The CDR3 spans 15 residues. Germline CDR1 is SEHNR and CDR2 is FQNEAQ (reference sequence). As DNA, the CDR3 is TGTGCCAGCAGCGGAGGGACTAGCGGGAGGAACGAGCAGTACTTC. Residues: CASSGGTSGRNEQYF.

This clone was observed once. The chain joins TRBV10-3 to TRBJ1-1, with 8 bases lining up with TRBD1. CDR1 is ENHRY and CDR2 is SYGVKD in the germline V gene. V was clipped by 10 bases and J by 4 bases; unmatched bases: 8. This CDR3 spans 13 amino acids. CDR3 DNA sequence: TGTGCCACCTTGGACAGGGACGGCACTGAAGCTTTCTTT. It translates to CATLDRDGTEAFF.

This clone was seen only once. This chain links TRBV11-2 with TRBJ2-5; no firm D call. Judging by the DNA end, TRBJ2-7 fits better; the J call may be wrong. CDR1 and CDR2 (germline): SGHAT, FQNNGV. The CDR3 has 14 residues. The CDR3 region has the DNA TGTGCCAGCAGCTTAGGTACAGCTCCCTACGAGCAGTACTTC. Translation gives CASSLGTAPYEQYF.

The V gene is TRBV29-1, the J gene TRBJ1-1; D might be TRBD1 (6 bases). The germline gives CDR1 SQVTM, CDR2 ANQGSEA. This CDR3 is built from 12 residues. Trimming pared 4 bases from V and 2 bases from J, leaving 8 bases between. The CDR3 nucleotides are TGCAGCGTTGGGACAGTCAACACTGAAGCTTTCTTT. It translates to CSVGTVNTEAFF.

The chain joins TRBV28 to TRBJ2-7; perhaps TRBD1 as D (5 bases). Germline-derived CDR1 and CDR2 are MDHEN and SYDVKM. The CDR3 totals 14 residues. V dropped 7 bases and J dropped 0 bases, with 13 bases sitting between them. The CDR3 is CASNRPTYSYEQYF. CDR3 nucleotides: TGTGCCAGCAACAGGCCTACCTACTCCTACGAGCAGTACTTC.